The T cell receptor beta chain under discussion was sequenced for a study of CD8 T cells in ankylosing spondylitis. The CDR3 has 14 residues. Between the trimmed V and J ends, which lost 2 bases and 3 bases, there was a span of 13 bases. Germline V gene lookup returns CDR1 DFQATT and CDR2 SNEGSKA (reference sequence). Points on this clonotype: Its antigen is unidentified.

Study-level points and caveats: There was a TCR beta motif, made of fewer than 10 highly homologous variants, that appeared characteristic of ankylosing spondylitis blood. Reportedly, significant enrichment of disease-linked clones occurred in matched ankylosing spondylitis synovial fluid.

TCRdb ran MiXCR on the 5' RACE reads and lists one entry per CDR3 protein. The table includes under 850,000 distinct CDR3 sequences, around 17% detected once. This clonotype originated in a male donor with ankylosing spondylitis. The sequenced sample was blood, either unsorted or a sorted T cell fraction (not recorded which). The V call is TRBV20-1, the J call TRBJ2-5; perhaps TRBD2 as D (5 bases). CDR3 sequence: CSARRGPVEETQYF. The CDR3 bases are TGCAGTGCTAGAAGAGGGCCGGTAGAAGAGACCCAGTACTTC.